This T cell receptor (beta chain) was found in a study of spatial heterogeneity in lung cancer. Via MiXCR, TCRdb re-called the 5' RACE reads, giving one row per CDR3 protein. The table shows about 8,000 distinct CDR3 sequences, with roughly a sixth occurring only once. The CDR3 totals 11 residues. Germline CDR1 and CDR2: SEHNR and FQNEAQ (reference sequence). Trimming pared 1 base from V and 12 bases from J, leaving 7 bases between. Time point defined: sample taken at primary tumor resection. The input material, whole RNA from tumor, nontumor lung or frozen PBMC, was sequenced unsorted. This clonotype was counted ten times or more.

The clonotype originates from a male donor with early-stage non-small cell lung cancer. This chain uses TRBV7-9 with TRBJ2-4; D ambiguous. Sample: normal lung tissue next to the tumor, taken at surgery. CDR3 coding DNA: TGTGCCAGCAGCTTAGGGGCAGCTCAGTACTTC. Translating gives CASSLGAAQYF.